A single sample gave rise to the 10 T cell receptor beta chains below, sequenced in a study of monozygotic twins with inflammatory bowel disease. From its re-call of the 5' RACE reads, TCRdb lists each CDR3 protein once, without DNA. The sample table sets out 300,000 to 400,000 distinct CDR3 sequences. Sequencing was performed on blood. All receptors come from a human donor with ulcerative colitis or Crohn's disease, or a healthy co-twin of an affected twin (not recorded which).

The chain has TRBV6-6 and TRBJ1-1. The length of the CDR3 is 12 residues. Germline V gives CDR1 MNHNY, CDR2 SVGAGI (reference sequence). The CDR3 spells CASSYSKYGAFF.

The V call is TRBV5-5, the J call TRBJ2-2; checking the TCRdb D call of TRBD2 is not possible without DNA. The CDR3 sequence is 17 residues long. CDR1 is SGHKS, CDR2 YYEKEE, per germline (reference sequence). The CDR3 sequence: CASSLVGGSPNTGELFF.

This chain links TRBV6-5 with TRBJ2-5. The germline V gene has CDR1 MNHEY and CDR2 SVGAGI. The CDR3 loop spans 12 amino acids. The CDR3 loop is CASSRLKETQHF.

The rearrangement joins TRBV28 to TRBJ1-5; TCRdb calls TRBD1, which cannot be checked without DNA. The CDR3 length is 17 residues. Germline CDR1 is MDHEN and CDR2 is SYDVKM. Here the CDR3 reads CASSPTTGWSIGQPQHF.

J is TRBJ2-1 and V is TRBV9; TCRdb gives TRBD1 as the D gene, but with no DNA this cannot be confirmed. The V gene's germline CDR1 is SGDLS and CDR2 YYNGEE. This CDR3 spans 14 amino acids. The CDR3 is CASSKGQGFNEQFF.

This sequence joins TRBV4-1 and TRBJ1-1. Per germline, CDR1 MGHRA and CDR2 YSYEKL. The CDR3 runs 15 residues. The CDR3 loop reads CASSPNVNPNTEAFF.

V usage is TRBV28 and J usage is TRBJ2-2; TCRdb's D call, TRBD2, is unchecked because there is no DNA. Germline V gene sequence: CDR1 MDHEN, CDR2 SYDVKM. The CDR3 is 17 residues long. The CDR3 here is CASSPGGWREATGELFF. The full variable domain, its missing parts supplied by reference TRBV28 and TRBJ2-2, is DVKVTQSSRYLVKRTGEKVFLECVQDMDHENMFWYRQDPGLGLRLIYFSYDVKMKEKGDIPEGYSVSREKKERFSLILESASTNQTSMYLCASSPGGWREATGELFFGEGSRLTVL.

The rearrangement joins TRBV4-1 to TRBJ1-5. The germline CDR1 and CDR2 sequences are MGHRA and YSYEKL. The CDR3 consists of 15 residues. CDR3 protein: CASSQGEGSHQPQHF.

V and J are TRBV7-2 and TRBJ2-3; TCRdb selects TRBD2, and the lack of DNA leaves this call unchecked. This CDR3 has 17 residues. Germline V gene data show CDR1 as SGHTA and CDR2 as FQGNSA. This CDR3 is CASSLASGGTSTDTQYF.

This chain uses TRBV5-1 with TRBJ1-4; no DNA is available, so the TRBD1 call from TCRdb remains unchecked. Germline V lookup: CDR1 SGHRS, CDR2 YFSETQ. This CDR3 region has 15 residues. This CDR3 is CASSRGQGGNEKLFF.